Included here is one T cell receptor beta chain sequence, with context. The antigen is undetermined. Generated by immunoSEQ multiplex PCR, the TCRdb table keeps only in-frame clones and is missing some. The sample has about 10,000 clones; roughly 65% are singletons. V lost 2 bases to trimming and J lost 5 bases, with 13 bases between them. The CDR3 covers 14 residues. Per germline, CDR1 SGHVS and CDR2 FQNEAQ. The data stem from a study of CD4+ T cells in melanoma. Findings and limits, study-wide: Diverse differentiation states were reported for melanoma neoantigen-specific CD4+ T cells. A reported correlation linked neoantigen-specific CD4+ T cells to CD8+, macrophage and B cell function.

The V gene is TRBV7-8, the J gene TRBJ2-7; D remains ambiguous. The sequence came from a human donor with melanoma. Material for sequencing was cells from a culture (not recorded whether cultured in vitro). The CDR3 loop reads CASSLYTRPHEQYF. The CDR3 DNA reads TGTGCCAGCAGCTTATATACCCGTCCCCACGAGCAGTACTTC.